This T cell receptor (beta chain) was captured in a study of blood T cell repertoires in COVID-19. Whole-study context: T cells, B-cell-depleted T cells, or PBMCs supplied cDNA or gDNA.

Authors' analysis steps: Estimation of nucleated cell counts was performed using reference gene primer amplification. Using immunoSEQ multiplex PCR, the repertoire was profiled, and TCRdb retains in-frame clones only, with some absent. That table supplies the V and J calls and clone size; D and trimming were determined from the DNA. Altogether around 160,000 clones are present, 80% to 90% being singletons, with the ten largest covering around 3%. The CDR3 loop spans 13 amino acids. The sequence was collected from a man between 60 and 75 years old with acute or convalescent COVID-19. The chain recombines TRBV21-1 with TRBJ2-5; no DNA check was done on the table's D call, TRBD1. TRBV21-1 counts as a pseudogene. The sample was peripheral blood. The CDR3 spells CASSSRGLETQYF. CDR3 DNA: TGTGCCAGCAGCAGCAGGGGTCTGGAGACCCAGTACTTC.